Given below is one T cell receptor (beta chain) in context. Its antigen is unidentified. It is likely a read error, because the conserved phenylalanine at the end of the CDR3 is missing. It is unclear where the CDR3 begins or ends on the DNA, so no DNA is shown, and the CDR3 is as TCRdb lists it. The sample is drawn from a study of breast tumors, draining lymph nodes, adjacent tissues. TCRdb independently ran MiXCR on the multiplex PCR reads; one entry per CDR3 protein. Here the sample spans more than 12,000 distinct CDR3 sequences, around 55% being singletons. The CDR3 length equals 17 residues, ends included. Germline-derived CDR1 and CDR2 are KGHDR and SFDVKD. Study-wide findings and caveats: Tumors had less TCR diversity than lymph nodes, more than nontumor tissue. The lymph node origin of tumor T cells was framed as consistent with a hypothesis, not demonstrated. The data were judged consistent with most tumor T cells coming from lymph node and expanding in tumor.

What was sequenced was tumor-adjacent breast tissue. The origin of this receptor is a female donor with breast cancer. Some clones in this sample may be carry-over from other donors' samples. The chain links TRBV24-1 to TRBJ1-2; TRBD1 is taken as the D call from the table, unchecked against the DNA. The CDR3 loop is CATSDSHRDKGSMGSPS.